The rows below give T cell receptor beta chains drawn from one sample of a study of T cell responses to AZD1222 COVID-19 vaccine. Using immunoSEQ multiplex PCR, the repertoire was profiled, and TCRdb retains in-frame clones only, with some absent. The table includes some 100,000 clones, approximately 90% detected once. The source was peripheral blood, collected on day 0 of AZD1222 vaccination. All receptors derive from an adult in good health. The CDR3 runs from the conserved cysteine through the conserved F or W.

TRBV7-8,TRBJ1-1,CASSLVGGNTEAFF
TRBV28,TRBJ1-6,CASRGGLSGENSPLHF
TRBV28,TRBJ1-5,CASSVGGEQPQHF
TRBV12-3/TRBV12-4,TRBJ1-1,CASSLRGNTEAFF
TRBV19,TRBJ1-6,CASSIEGVTGSPLHF
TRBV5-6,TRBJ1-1,CASSFLGQAEAFF
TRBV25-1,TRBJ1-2,CASSAQAVYGYTF
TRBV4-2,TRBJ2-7,CASSPGLAGPYEQYF
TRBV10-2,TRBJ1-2,CASSDTGLGYGYTF
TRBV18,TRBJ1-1,CASSPEAEAFF
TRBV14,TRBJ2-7,CASSQVRAYEQYF
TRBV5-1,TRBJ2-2,CASSLGHLNTGELFF
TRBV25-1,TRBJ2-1,CASSAKTGGYNEQFF
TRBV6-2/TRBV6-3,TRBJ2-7,CASSSDTLGEQYF
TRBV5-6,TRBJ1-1,CASSFGGLTAFF
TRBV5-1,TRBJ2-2,CASSLRLAGGPNTGELFF
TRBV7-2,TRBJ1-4,CASSLVPRGVANEKLFF
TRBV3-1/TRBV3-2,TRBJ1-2,CASTQGGQALGYTF
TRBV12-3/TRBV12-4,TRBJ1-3,CASSLDSGNTIYF
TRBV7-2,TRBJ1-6,CASSLASRTGNSPLHF
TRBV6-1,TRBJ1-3,CASSEALAGAGNTIYF
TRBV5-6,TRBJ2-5,CASSSPGSTPETQYF
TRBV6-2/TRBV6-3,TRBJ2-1,CASSKSTSGGEQFF